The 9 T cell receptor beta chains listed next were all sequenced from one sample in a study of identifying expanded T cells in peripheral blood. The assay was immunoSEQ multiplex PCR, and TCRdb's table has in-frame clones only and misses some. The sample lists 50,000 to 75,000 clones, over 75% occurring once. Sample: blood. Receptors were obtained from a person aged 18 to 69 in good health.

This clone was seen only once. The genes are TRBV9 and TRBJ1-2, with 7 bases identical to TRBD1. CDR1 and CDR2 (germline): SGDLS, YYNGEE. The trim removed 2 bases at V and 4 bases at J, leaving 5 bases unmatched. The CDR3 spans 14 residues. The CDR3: CASSVGTALYGYTF. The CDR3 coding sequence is TGTGCCAGCAGCGTCGGGACAGCCCTCTATGGCTACACCTTC. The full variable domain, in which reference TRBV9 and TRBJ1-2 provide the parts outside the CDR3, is DSGVTQTPKHLITATGQRVTLRCSPRSGDLSVYWYQQSLDQGLQFLIQYYNGEERAKGNILERFSAQQFPDLHSELNLSSLELGDSALYFCASSVGTALYGYTFGSGTRLTVV.

Here the CDR3 DNA reads TGTGCCAGCAGCCGAACGGGGTCTGGGGCCAACGTCCTGACTTTC. This sequence encodes CASSRTGSGANVLTF. The chain uses TRBV28 and TRBJ2-6; maybe TRBD2 (5 bases). This CDR3 comprises 15 residues. Germline CDR1 reads MDHEN; CDR2 reads SYDVKM. V was trimmed by 6 bases and J by 1 base, leaving 10 bases between them.

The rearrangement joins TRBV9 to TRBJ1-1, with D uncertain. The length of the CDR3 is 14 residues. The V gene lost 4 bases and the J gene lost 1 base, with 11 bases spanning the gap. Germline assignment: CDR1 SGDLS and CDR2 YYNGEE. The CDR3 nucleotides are TGTGCCAGCAGCCCGGGGATTTCGAACACTGAAGCTTTCTTT. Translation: CASSPGISNTEAFF. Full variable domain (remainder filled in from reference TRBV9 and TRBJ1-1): DSGVTQTPKHLITATGQRVTLRCSPRSGDLSVYWYQQSLDQGLQFLIQYYNGEERAKGNILERFSAQQFPDLHSELNLSSLELGDSALYFCASSPGISNTEAFFGQGTRLTVV.

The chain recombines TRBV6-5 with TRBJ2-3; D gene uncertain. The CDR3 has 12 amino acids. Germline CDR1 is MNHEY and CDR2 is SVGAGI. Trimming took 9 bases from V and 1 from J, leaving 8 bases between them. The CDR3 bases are TGTGCCAGGAGAAAAGGCACAGATACGCAGTATTTT. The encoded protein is CARRKGTDTQYF.

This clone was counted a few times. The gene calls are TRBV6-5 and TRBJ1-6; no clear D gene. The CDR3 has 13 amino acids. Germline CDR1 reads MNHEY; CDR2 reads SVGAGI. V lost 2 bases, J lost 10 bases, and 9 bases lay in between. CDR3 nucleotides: TGTGCCAGCAGTTACCGGACCGGATCACCCCTCCACTTT. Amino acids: CASSYRTGSPLHF.

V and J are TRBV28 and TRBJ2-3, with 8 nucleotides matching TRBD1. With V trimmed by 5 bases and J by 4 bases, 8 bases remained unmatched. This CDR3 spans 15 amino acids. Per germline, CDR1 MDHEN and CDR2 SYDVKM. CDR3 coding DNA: TGTGCCAGCAGTCCCGGAGGACAGGGATCAGATACGCAGTATTTT. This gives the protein CASSPGGQGSDTQYF.

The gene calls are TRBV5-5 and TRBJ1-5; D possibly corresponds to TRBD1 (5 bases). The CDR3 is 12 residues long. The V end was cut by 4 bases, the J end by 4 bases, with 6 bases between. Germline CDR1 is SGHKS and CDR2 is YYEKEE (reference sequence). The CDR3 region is CASSPGNQPQHF. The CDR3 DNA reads TGTGCCAGCAGCCCAGGGAATCAGCCCCAGCATTTT.

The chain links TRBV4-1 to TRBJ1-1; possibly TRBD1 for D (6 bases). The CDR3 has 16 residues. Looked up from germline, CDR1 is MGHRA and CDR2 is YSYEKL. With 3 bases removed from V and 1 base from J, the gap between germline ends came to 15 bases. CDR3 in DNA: TGCGCCAGCAGCCAGGGGCAGGGGAAGGGGAACACTGAAGCTTTCTTT. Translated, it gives CASSQGQGKGNTEAFF.

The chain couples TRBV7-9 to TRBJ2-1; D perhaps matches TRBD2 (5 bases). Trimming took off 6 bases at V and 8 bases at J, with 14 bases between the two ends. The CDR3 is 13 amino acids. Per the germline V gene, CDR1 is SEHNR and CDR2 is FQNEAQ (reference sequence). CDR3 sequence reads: CASRKNQRDEQFF. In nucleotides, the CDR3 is TGTGCCAGCAGAAAAAATCAGAGGGATGAGCAGTTCTTC.